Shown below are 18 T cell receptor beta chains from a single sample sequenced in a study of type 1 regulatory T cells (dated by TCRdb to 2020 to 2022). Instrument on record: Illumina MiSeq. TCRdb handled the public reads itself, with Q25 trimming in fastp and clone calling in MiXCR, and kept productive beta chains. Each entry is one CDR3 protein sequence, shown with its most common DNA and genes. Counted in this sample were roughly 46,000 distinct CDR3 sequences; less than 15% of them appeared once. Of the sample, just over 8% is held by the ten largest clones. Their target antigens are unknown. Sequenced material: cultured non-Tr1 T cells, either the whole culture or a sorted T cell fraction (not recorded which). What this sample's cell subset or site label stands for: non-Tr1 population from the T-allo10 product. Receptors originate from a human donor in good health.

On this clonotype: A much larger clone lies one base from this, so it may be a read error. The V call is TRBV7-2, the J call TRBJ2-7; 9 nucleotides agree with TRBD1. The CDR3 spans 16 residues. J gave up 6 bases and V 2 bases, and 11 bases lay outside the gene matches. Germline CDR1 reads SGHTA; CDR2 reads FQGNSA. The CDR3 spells CASSLRQGVVTCEQYF. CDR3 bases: TGTGCCAGCAGCTTACGACAGGGGGTGGTCACCTGCGAGCAGTACTTC.

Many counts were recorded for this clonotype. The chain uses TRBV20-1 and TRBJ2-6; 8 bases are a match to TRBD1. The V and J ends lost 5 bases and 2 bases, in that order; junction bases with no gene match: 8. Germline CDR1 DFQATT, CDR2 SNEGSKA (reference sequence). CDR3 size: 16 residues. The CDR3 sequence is CSAGTGGKTGANVLTF. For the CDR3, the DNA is TGCAGTGCTGGTACAGGGGGGAAGACTGGGGCCAACGTCCTGACTTTC.

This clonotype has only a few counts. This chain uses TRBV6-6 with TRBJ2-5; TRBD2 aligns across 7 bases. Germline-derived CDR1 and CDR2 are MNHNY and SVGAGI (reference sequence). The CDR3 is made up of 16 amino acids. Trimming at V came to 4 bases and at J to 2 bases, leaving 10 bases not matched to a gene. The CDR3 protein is CASSSFRGVVQETQYF. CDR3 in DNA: TGTGCCAGCAGTTCATTCCGGGGGGTTGTACAAGAGACCCAGTACTTC.

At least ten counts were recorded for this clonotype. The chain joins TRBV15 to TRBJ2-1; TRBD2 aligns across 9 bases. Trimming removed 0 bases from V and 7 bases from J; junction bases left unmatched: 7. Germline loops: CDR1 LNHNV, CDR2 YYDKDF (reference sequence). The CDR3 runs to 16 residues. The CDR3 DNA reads TGTGCCACCAGCAGAGATCACCAGCTAGCGGGAAATGAGCAGTTCTTC. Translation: CATSRDHQLAGNEQFF.

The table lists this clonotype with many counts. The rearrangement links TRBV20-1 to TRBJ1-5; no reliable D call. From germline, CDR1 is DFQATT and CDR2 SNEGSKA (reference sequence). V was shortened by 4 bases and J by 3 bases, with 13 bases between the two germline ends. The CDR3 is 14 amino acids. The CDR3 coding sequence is TGCAGTGCTACCGGGCCATGGGCCAATCAGCCCCAGCATTTT. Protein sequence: CSATGPWANQPQHF.

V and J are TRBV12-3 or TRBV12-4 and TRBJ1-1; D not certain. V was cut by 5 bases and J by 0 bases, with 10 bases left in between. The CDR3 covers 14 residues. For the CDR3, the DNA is TGTGCCAGCAGTGAACGGACTGTGAACACTGAAGCTTTCTTT. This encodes CASSERTVNTEAFF.

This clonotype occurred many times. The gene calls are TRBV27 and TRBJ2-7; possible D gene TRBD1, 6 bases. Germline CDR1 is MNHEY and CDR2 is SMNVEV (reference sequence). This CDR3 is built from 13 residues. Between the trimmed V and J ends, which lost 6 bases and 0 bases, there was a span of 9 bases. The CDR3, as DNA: TGTGCCAGCAGGGGACAAAACTCCTACGAGCAGTACTTC. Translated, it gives CASRGQNSYEQYF.

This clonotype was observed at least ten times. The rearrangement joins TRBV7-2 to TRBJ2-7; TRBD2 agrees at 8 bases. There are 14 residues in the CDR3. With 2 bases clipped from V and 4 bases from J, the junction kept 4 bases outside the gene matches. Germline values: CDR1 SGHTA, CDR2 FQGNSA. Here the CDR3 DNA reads TGTGCCAGCAGCTTAAGGGGGACTAGTTACGAGCAGTACTTC. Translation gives CASSLRGTSYEQYF.

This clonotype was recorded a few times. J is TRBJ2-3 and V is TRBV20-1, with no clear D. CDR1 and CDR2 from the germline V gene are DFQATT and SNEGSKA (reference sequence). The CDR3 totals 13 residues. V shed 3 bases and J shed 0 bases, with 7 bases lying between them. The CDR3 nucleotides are TGCAGTGCTAGGCAGCGTAGCACAGATACGCAGTATTTT. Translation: CSARQRSTDTQYF.

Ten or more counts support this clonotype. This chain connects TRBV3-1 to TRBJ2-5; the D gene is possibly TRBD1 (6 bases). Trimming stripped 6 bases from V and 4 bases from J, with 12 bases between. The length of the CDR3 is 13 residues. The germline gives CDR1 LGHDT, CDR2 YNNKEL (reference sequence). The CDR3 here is CASRGGPSETQYF. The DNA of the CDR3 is TGTGCCAGCAGAGGGGGACCTTCAGAGACCCAGTACTTC.

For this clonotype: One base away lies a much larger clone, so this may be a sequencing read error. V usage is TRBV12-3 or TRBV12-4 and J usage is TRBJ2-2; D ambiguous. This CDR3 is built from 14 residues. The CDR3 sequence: CANSLRSWTGELFF. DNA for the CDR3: TGTGCCAACAGTTTACGGAGTTGGACCGGGGAGCTGTTTTTT.

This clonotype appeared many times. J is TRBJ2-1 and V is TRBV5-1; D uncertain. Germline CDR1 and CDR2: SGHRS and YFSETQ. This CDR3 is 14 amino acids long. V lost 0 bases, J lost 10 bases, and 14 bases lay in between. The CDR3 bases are TGCGCCAGCAGCTTGGGGCTAAACCCCACCGAGCAGTTCTTC. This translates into CASSLGLNPTEQFF.

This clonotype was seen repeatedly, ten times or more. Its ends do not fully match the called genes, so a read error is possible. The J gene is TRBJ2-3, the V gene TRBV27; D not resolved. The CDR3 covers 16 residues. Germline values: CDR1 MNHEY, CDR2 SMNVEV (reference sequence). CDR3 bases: TGTGCCAGCCGACGGTATCTGAACGAGTTCACAGATGCGCAGTATTTT. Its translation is CASRRYLNEFTDAQYF.

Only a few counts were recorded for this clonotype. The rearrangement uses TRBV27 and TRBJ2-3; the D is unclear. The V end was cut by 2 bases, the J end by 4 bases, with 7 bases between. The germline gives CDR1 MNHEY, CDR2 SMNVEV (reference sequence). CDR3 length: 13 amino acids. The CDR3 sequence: CASSLGWSDTQYF. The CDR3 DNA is TGTGCCAGCAGTTTAGGTTGGTCAGATACGCAGTATTTT.

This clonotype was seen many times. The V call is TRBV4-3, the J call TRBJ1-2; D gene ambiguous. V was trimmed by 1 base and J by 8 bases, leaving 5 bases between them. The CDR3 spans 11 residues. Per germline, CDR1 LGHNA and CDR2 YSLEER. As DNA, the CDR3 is TGCGCCAGCAGCCAAGGGGCAGGCTACACCTTC. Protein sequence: CASSQGAGYTF.

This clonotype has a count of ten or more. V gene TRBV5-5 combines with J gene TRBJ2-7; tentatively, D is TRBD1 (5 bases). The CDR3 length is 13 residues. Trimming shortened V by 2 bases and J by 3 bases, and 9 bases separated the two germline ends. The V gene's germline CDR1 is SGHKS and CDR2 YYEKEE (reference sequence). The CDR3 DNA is TGTGCCAGCAGCTTCGGCAGGGACTACGAGCAGTACTTC. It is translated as CASSFGRDYEQYF.

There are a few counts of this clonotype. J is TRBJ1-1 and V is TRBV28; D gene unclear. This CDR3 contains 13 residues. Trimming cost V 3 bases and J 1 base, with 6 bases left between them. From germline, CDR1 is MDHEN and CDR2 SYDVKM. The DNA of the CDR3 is TGTGCCAGCAGTTTGAACCGGAACACTGAAGCTTTCTTT. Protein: CASSLNRNTEAFF.

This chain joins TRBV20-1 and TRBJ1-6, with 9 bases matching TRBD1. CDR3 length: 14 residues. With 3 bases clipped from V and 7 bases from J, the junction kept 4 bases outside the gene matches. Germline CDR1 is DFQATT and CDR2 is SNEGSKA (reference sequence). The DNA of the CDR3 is TGCAGTGCTAGTAGAGGACAGGGGAATTCACCCCTCCACTTT. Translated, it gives CSASRGQGNSPLHF.